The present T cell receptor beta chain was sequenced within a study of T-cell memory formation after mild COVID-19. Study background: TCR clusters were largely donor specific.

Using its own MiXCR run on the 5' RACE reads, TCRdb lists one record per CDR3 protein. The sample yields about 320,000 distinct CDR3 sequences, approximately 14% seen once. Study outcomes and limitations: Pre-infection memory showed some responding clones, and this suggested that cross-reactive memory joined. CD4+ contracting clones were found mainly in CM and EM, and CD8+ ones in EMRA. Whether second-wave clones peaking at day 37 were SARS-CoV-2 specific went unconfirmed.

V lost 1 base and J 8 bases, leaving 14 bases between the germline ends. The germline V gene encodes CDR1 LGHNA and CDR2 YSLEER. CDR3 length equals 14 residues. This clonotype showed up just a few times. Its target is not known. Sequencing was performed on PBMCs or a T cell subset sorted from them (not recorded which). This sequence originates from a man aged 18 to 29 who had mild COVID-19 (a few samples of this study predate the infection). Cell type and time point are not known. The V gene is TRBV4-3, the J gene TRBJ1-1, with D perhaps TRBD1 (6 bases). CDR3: CASSQGGAGNEAFF. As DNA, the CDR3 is TGCGCCAGCAGCCAAGGGGGGGCAGGGAACGAAGCTTTCTTT.